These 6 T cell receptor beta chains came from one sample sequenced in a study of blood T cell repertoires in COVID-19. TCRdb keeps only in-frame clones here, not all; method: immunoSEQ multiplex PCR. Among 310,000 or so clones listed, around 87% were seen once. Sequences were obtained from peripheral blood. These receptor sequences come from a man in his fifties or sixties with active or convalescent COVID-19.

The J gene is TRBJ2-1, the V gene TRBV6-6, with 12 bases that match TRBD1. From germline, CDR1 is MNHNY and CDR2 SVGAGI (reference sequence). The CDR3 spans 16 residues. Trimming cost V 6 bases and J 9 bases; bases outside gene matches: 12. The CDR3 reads CASRGPRDRGLIEQFF. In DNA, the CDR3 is TGTGCCAGCAGAGGGCCCCGGGACAGGGGGCTTATTGAGCAGTTCTTC.

The CDR3 DNA reads TGTGCCTGGACCCCGGGAGGGGCAATGTCCTACGAGCAGTACTTC. This sequence encodes CAWTPGGAMSYEQYF. The genes are TRBV30 and TRBJ2-7; 8 positions match TRBD2. CDR3 length: 15 residues. The V segment lost 4 bases and the J segment 1 base; nucleotides outside the gene matches: 9. Per the germline V gene, CDR1 is GTSNPN and CDR2 is SVGIG (reference sequence). The whole variable domain, filled in from reference TRBV30 and TRBJ2-7, reads SQTIHQWPATLVQPVGSPLSLECTVEGTSNPNLYWYRQAAGRGLQLLFYSVGIGQISSEVPQNLSASRPQDRQFILSSKKLLLSDSGFYLCAWTPGGAMSYEQYFGPGTRLTVT.

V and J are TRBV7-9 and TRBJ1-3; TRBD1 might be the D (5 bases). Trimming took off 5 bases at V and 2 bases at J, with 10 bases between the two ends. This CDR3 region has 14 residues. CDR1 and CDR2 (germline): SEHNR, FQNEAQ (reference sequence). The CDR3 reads CASSTQAPGNTIYF. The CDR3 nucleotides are TGTGCCAGCAGCACACAGGCACCTGGAAACACCATATATTTT.

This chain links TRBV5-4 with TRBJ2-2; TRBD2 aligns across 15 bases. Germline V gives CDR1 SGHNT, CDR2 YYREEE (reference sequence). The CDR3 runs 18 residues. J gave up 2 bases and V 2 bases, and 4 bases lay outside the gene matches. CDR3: CASSFRTSGGANTGELFF. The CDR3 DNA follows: TGTGCCAGCAGCTTCCGGACTAGCGGGGGGGCCAACACCGGGGAGCTGTTTTTT.

For the CDR3, the DNA is TGTGCCAGCAGTTACGCCAGGGGGCGCGGGGAGCTGTTTTTT. Translating it yields CASSYARGRGELFF. The chain couples TRBV6-2 or TRBV6-3 to TRBJ2-2, with TRBD1 identical over 8 bases. V lost 2 bases and J lost 7; bases outside the gene matches: 3. The CDR3 contains 14 residues. The germline gives CDR1 MNHEY, CDR2 SVGEGT.

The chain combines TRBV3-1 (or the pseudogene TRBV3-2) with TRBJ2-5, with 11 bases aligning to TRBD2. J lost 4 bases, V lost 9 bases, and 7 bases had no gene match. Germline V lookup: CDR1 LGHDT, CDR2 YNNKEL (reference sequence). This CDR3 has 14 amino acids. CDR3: CASNSGRARETQYF. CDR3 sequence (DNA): TGTGCCAGTAATAGCGGGAGGGCCAGAGAGACCCAGTACTTC.